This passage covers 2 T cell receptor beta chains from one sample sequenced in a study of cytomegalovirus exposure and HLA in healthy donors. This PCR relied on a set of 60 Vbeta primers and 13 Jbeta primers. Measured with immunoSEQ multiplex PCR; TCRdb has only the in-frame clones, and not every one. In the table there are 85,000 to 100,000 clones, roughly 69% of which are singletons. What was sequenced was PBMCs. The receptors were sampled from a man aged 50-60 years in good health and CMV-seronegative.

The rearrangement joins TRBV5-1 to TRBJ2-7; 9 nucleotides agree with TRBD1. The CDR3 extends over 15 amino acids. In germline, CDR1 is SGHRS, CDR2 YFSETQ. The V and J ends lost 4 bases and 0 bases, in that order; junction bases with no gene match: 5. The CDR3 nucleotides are TGCGCCAGCAGCGTCACAGGGGGCCTCTCCTACGAGCAGTACTTC. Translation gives CASSVTGGLSYEQYF.

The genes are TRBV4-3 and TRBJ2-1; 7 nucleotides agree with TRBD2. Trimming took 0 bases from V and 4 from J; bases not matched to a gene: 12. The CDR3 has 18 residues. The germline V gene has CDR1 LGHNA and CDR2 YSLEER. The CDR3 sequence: CASSQEAGTSVRYNEQFF. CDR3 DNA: TGCGCCAGCAGCCAAGAGGCGGGTACTAGCGTCCGTTACAATGAGCAGTTCTTC.